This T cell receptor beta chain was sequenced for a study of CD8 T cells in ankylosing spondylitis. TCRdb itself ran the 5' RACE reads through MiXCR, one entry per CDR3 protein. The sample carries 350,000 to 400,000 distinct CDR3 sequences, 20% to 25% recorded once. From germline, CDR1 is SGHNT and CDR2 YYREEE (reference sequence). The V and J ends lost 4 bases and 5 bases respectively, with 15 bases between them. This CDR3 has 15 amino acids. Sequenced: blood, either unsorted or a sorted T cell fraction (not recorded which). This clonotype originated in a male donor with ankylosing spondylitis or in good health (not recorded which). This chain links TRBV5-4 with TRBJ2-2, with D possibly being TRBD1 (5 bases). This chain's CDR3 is CASSQDQGWTGELFF. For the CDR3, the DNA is TGTGCCAGCAGCCAGGACCAGGGCTGGACCGGGGAGCTGTTTTTT. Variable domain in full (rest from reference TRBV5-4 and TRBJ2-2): ETGVTQSPTHLIKTRGQQVTLRCSSQSGHNTVSWYQQALGQGPQFIFQYYREEENGRGNFPPRFSGLQFPNYSSELNVNALELDDSALYLCASSQDQGWTGELFFGEGSRLTVL.